This T cell receptor beta chain was recorded in a study of cytomegalovirus exposure and HLA in healthy donors. General study results and limits: A later analysis showed HLA-associated TCR beta chains outstripping equally common others in clonal expansion. As a later analysis showed, a missense DCLRE1C variant was linked to trimming of TCR beta V- and J-genes.

PCR used 60 Vbeta primers and 13 Jbeta primers. The method was immunoSEQ multiplex PCR; TCRdb's version includes in-frame clones alone and lacks a portion of them. The sample has under 250,000 clones; about 72% are singletons. For this clone: Antigen unknown.

Germline V lookup: CDR1 MDHEN, CDR2 SYDVKM. This CDR3 comprises 16 residues. Trimming cost V 2 bases and J 1 base, with 11 bases left between them. This TCR was recovered from a male donor in good health and CMV-seronegative. The V and J genes are TRBV28 and TRBJ2-2; tentatively, D is TRBD2 (5 bases). Sequencing was done on a sample of PBMCs. The CDR3 region is CASSLTGTWNTGELFF. CDR3 nucleotides: TGTGCCAGCAGTTTAACGGGAACCTGGAACACCGGGGAGCTGTTTTTT.